A single sample is the source of the 14 T cell receptor beta chains below, sequenced in a study of T and B cells in COVID-19 patients. Blood genomic DNA input for TRB amplification was 250-500 ng. BIOMED2 TRB-A/B primer pools were used in multiplex TRB PCR. TCRdb fed the multiplex PCR reads into MiXCR, producing one record per CDR3 protein. The sample has around 2,900 distinct CDR3 sequences, roughly 25% seen once. Sequenced sample: blood. These TCRs come from a human donor with active COVID-19.

The genes are TRBV18 and TRBJ2-5, with 13 bases aligning to TRBD2. The CDR3 length is 17 residues. The germline CDR1 and CDR2 sequences are KGHSH and LQKENI. V lost 1 base and J lost 2; bases outside the gene matches: 4. The CDR3 is CASSPLRTSGGQETQYF. The CDR3 DNA sequence: TGTGCCAGCTCACCACTAAGGACTAGCGGGGGACAAGAGACCCAGTACTTC.

This sequence joins TRBV10-1 and TRBJ2-1; D is unclear. Trimming left V 3 bases short and J 9 bases short, with 15 bases between. This CDR3 has 14 amino acids. CDR1 is WNHNN and CDR2 is SYGVQD in the germline V gene (reference sequence). The CDR3 coding sequence is TGCGCCAGCAGTGACACACCAACCTACGGTGAGCAGTTCTTC. It specifies CASSDTPTYGEQFF.

This clonotype is classed as medium-sized. J is TRBJ1-4 and V is TRBV29-1; possibly TRBD1 for D (6 bases). V was shortened by 2 bases and J by 8 bases, with 18 bases between the two germline ends. Germline CDR1 reads SQVTM; CDR2 reads ANQGSEA. The CDR3 covers 15 residues. Written as DNA, the CDR3 is TGCAGCGTTGAAATGCGGGGGGGCAGTGGGGAAAAACTGTTTTTT. It encodes CSVEMRGGSGEKLFF.

The chain combines TRBV20-1 with TRBJ2-5; D is perhaps TRBD1 (5 bases). The V and J ends lost 6 bases and 4 bases respectively, with 15 bases between them. The CDR3 has 13 residues. Looked up from germline, CDR1 is DFQATT and CDR2 is SNEGSKA (reference sequence). CDR3 amino acids: CSASRVSRETQYF. The CDR3 DNA sequence: TGCAGTGCGTCCAGGGTTTCGCGAGAGACCCAGTACTTC.

The V and J genes are TRBV14 and TRBJ1-5, with TRBD1 matching 8 bases. This CDR3 has 19 amino acids. Germline V gene data show CDR1 as SGHDN and CDR2 as FVKESK. Trimming removed 1 base from V and 5 bases from J; junction bases left unmatched: 16. The CDR3: CASSQAWDRPISLDQPQHF. The CDR3 DNA sequence: TGTGCCAGCAGCCAAGCTTGGGACAGGCCGATTTCGCTCGATCAGCCCCAGCATTTT.

This clonotype was observed a few times. The rearrangement uses TRBV24-1 and TRBJ1-2; D is ambiguous. Trimming shortened V by 3 bases and J by 7 bases, and 5 bases separated the two germline ends. This CDR3 has 11 residues. Germline CDR1 reads KGHDR; CDR2 reads SFDVKD. CDR3 protein: CATSDGRGYTF. The CDR3 DNA sequence: TGTGCCACCAGTGATGGACGTGGCTACACCTTC.

This clonotype counts as medium-sized. The CDR3 sequence: CASSYSWAGTSNQPQHF. The CDR3 DNA reads as TGTGCCAGCAGTTACTCGTGGGCAGGGACAAGCAATCAGCCCCAGCATTTT. The chain employs TRBV6-5 and TRBJ1-5, with a tentative D call TRBD1 (6 bases). This CDR3 has 17 residues. V was shortened by 0 bases and J by 1 base, with 13 bases between the two germline ends. Germline V CDR1 and CDR2: MNHEY, SVGAGI.

The chain employs TRBV19 and TRBJ1-2, with 7 bases aligning to TRBD1. V lost 5 bases to trimming and J lost 1 base; unmatched junction nucleotides: 7. CDR1 is LNHDA, CDR2 SQIVND, per germline (reference sequence). The CDR3 sequence is 15 residues long. The CDR3 DNA is TGTGCCAGTAGTTCTAGACAGGGAGTTAACTATGGCTACACCTTC. Its translation is CASSSRQGVNYGYTF.

This clonotype came up once. V usage is TRBV19 and J usage is TRBJ2-1; 11 bases are a match to TRBD1. V was pared by 5 bases and J by 3 bases, with 3 bases of the junction left unmatched. The CDR3 sequence is 15 residues long. Germline V gene data show CDR1 as LNHDA and CDR2 as SQIVND (reference sequence). The CDR3 loop is CASSVGTGGYNEQFF. The DNA of the CDR3 is TGTGCCAGTAGTGTCGGGACAGGGGGCTACAATGAGCAGTTCTTC.

This clonotype ranks as medium-sized (0.01 to 0.1%). The CDR3 loop reads CATSREGRENTDTQYF. CDR3 DNA: TGTGCCACCAGCAGAGAGGGTAGGGAGAACACAGATACGCAGTATTTT. The chain carries TRBV15 and TRBJ2-3, with D perhaps TRBD2 (5 bases). Germline V gene sequence: CDR1 LNHNV, CDR2 YYDKDF (reference sequence). V was cut by 0 bases and J by 2 bases, with 12 bases left in between. There are 16 residues in the CDR3.

This chain uses TRBV19 with TRBJ2-5; a possible D gene is TRBD2 (11 bases). This CDR3 has 21 amino acids. The ends were cut back, 9 bases at V and 2 bases at J, with 37 bases in the middle. The germline V gene has CDR1 LNHDA and CDR2 SQIVND (reference sequence). CDR3 in DNA: TGTGCCAGCTCCGGTTGGACAGGGGGAGTCCCGGGACTAGCGGCACAAGAGACCCAGTACTTC. Translating it yields CASSGWTGGVPGLAAQETQYF. The full variable domain, its missing parts supplied by reference TRBV19 and TRBJ2-5, is DGGITQSPKYLFRKEGQNVTLSCEQNLNHDAMYWYRQDPGQGLRLIYYSQIVNDFQKGDIAEGYSVSREKKESFPLTVTSAQKNPTAFYLCASSGWTGGVPGLAAQETQYFGPGTRLLVL.

Details on this clonotype: A much larger clone lies a single base off, so this may be a read error. This chain connects TRBV7-9 to TRBJ2-5, with 8 bases aligning to TRBD1. CDR1 is SEHNR and CDR2 is FQNEAQ in the germline V gene (reference sequence). There are 16 residues in the CDR3. The CDR3 DNA reads TGTGTCAGCAGCCGAACCCCGACAGGGGCGGGGGAGACCCAGTACTTC. This encodes CVSSRTPTGAGETQYF.

This chain connects TRBV11-3 to TRBJ2-1; TRBD1 matches 9 bases. V lost 3 bases to trimming and J lost 1 base; unmatched junction nucleotides: 1. The CDR3 is 15 amino acids. Germline lookup yields CDR1 SGHNT and CDR2 YENEEA. The CDR3 loop reads CASSFGTGSYNEQFF. In DNA form, the CDR3 reads TGTGCCAGCAGCTTCGGGACAGGGTCCTACAATGAGCAGTTCTTC.

This chain uses TRBV5-1 with TRBJ2-5; D may be TRBD1 (6 bases). Per the germline V gene, CDR1 is SGHRS and CDR2 is YFSETQ. Trimming removed 4 bases at V and 7 bases at J, with 20 bases between. The CDR3 runs 15 residues. CDR3 residues: CASSPNTPGQSTQYF. The DNA for the CDR3 is TGCGCCAGCAGCCCGAACACCCCGGGACAATCGACCCAGTACTTC.